This T cell receptor beta chain stems from a study of HIV-infected patients and healthy controls. The germline CDR1 and CDR2 sequences are DFQATT and SNEGSKA (reference sequence). The CDR3 has 11 residues. Trimming stripped 5 bases from V and 3 bases from J, with 7 bases between. TCRdb recomputed calls from the 5' RACE reads with MiXCR, one row per CDR3 protein. The sample lists 60,000 to 75,000 distinct CDR3 sequences, 15% to 20% occurring once. The chain is built from TRBV20-1 and TRBJ1-1; possibly TRBD1 for D (6 bases). This sequence originates from a human donor in good health. The specimen was CD4+ T cells from blood. CDR3 in DNA: TGCAGTGCTTCAGGGGACACTGAAGCTTTCTTT. This codes for CSASGDTEAFF.